These 20 T cell receptor beta chains share one sample of origin, sequenced in a study of T cells and Merkel cell carcinoma outcomes. The assay was immunoSEQ multiplex PCR, and TCRdb's table has in-frame clones only and misses some. Of 15,000 to 19,000 clones in the sample, about 89% were seen once. The sequenced sample was tumor tissue from Merkel cell carcinoma. The receptors were gathered from a human donor with Merkel cell carcinoma.

This clone showed up just a few times. This chain joins TRBV5-4 and TRBJ2-7; 9 positions match TRBD2. The ends lost 3 bases at V and 6 bases at J; junction bases unmatched: 10. This CDR3 is built from 15 residues. The V gene's germline CDR1 is SGHNT and CDR2 YYREEE (reference sequence). CDR3 sequence reads: CASSSAGGPLGEQYF. The CDR3 bases are TGTGCCAGCAGCTCAGCGGGGGGCCCACTTGGCGAGCAGTACTTC.

The chain links TRBV29-1 to TRBJ1-2; no clear D. The CDR3 is 12 residues long. The V end was cut by 8 bases, the J end by 4 bases, with 14 bases between. CDR1 is SQVTM, CDR2 ANQGSEA, per germline. The chain's CDR3 is CSPARLGYGYTF. In nucleotides, the CDR3 is TGCAGCCCGGCCCGGTTGGGCTATGGCTACACCTTC.

This chain connects TRBV2 to TRBJ1-4; tentatively, D is TRBD1 (6 bases). This CDR3 comprises 19 residues. V gave up 7 bases and J gave up 1 base, with 25 bases separating them. Per germline, CDR1 SNHLY and CDR2 FYNNEI. The CDR3 is CASTPEGGRLMGTNEKLFF. The CDR3 nucleotides read TGTGCCAGCACCCCAGAGGGGGGGCGCCTAATGGGAACTAATGAAAAACTGTTTTTT. Combining the CDR3 with reference TRBV2 and TRBJ1-4 gives the whole variable domain EPEVTQTPSHQVTQMGQEVILRCVPISNHLYFYWYRQILGQKVEFLVSFYNNEISEKSEIFDDQFSVERPDGSNFTLKIRSTKLEDSAMYFCASTPEGGRLMGTNEKLFFGSGTQLSVL.

This chain links TRBV30 with TRBJ2-3; D call uncertain. This CDR3 has 12 residues. CDR1 is GTSNPN, CDR2 SVGIG, per germline (reference sequence). For the CDR3, the DNA is TGTGTCCTTCCTGGGCCTACAGATACGCAGTATTTT. Encoded protein: CVLPGPTDTQYF. Based on the CDR3 plus reference TRBV30 and TRBJ2-3, the full variable domain is SQTIHQWPATLVQPVGSPLSLECTVEGTSNPNLYWYRQAAGRGLQLLFYSVGIGQISSEVPQNLSASRPQDRQFILSSKKLLLSDSGFYLCVLPGPTDTQYFGPGTRLTVL.

This clone was seen a single time. V and J are TRBV6-1 and TRBJ1-2, with a tentative D call TRBD1 (6 bases). Germline assignment: CDR1 MNHNS and CDR2 SASEGT. The CDR3 sequence is 13 residues long. V was cut by 5 bases and J by 6 bases, with 13 bases left in between. DNA for the CDR3: TGTGCCAGCAGTCAAGGGGGGCCAGATGGCTACACCTTC. Translating gives CASSQGGPDGYTF.

This chain uses TRBV11-2 with TRBJ2-7, with 7 bases lining up with TRBD2. Germline assignment: CDR1 SGHAT and CDR2 FQNNGV. V was pared by 5 bases and J by 3 bases, with 4 bases of the junction left unmatched. The CDR3 runs to 13 residues. CDR3 region: CASSPGLDYEQYF. The DNA for the CDR3 is TGTGCCAGCAGCCCAGGACTAGACTACGAGCAGTACTTC. The complete variable domain, with remaining parts taken from reference TRBV11-2 and TRBJ2-7, reads EAGVAQSPRYKIIEKRQSVAFWCNPISGHATLYWYQQILGQGPKLLIQFQNNGVVDDSQLPKDRFSAERLKGVDSTLKIQPAKLEDSAVYLCASSPGLDYEQYFGPGTRLTVT.

The gene calls are TRBV12-5 and TRBJ2-1, with 9 positions matching TRBD1. J lost 3 bases, V lost 0 bases, and 3 bases had no gene match. The CDR3 extends over 16 amino acids. Germline loops: CDR1 LGHNT, CDR2 FRNRAP. DNA for the CDR3: TGTGCTAGTGGTTTGGTACTGGGACAGGGCTACAATGAGCAGTTCTTC. Its protein is CASGLVLGQGYNEQFF.

The sample holds a few counts of this clone. V usage is TRBV18 and J usage is TRBJ1-4; 8 nucleotides line up with TRBD1. The CDR3 totals 14 residues. V shed 3 bases, J shed 6 bases, and the junction held 3 bases outside the gene matches. From germline, CDR1 is KGHSH and CDR2 LQKENI. CDR3 protein: CASSPGQVYEKLFF. The CDR3 nucleotides read TGTGCCAGCTCACCGGGACAGGTTTATGAAAAACTGTTTTTT. Full variable domain (rest looked up from reference TRBV18 and TRBJ1-4): NAGVMQNPRHLVRRRGQEARLRCSPMKGHSHVYWYRQLPEEGLKFMVYLQKENIIDESGMPKERFSAEFPKEGPSILRIQQVVRGDSAAYFCASSPGQVYEKLFFGSGTQLSVL.

The V gene is TRBV6-5, the J gene TRBJ2-1; 8 bases line up with TRBD1. The germline V gene has CDR1 MNHEY and CDR2 SVGAGI. With V trimmed by 5 bases and J by 7 bases, 10 bases remained unmatched. This CDR3 is 15 amino acids long. The CDR3 sequence is CASSGPGQEANEQFF. In nucleotides, the CDR3 is TGTGCCAGCAGTGGGCCGGGACAGGAGGCAAATGAGCAGTTCTTC.

The chain employs TRBV12-5 and TRBJ2-7; TRBD2 matches at 7 bases. V dropped 6 bases and J dropped 2; count of bases not matched to a gene: 1. Looked up from germline, CDR1 is LGHNT and CDR2 is FRNRAP. This CDR3 region has 12 residues. CDR3: CASGAGTYEQYF. Written as DNA, the CDR3 is TGTGCTAGTGGAGCGGGGACCTACGAGCAGTACTTC.

A word on this clone: Other DNA sequences in the same sample also yield this CDR3. The chain links TRBV6-5 to TRBJ1-1, with D possibly being TRBD1 (6 bases). Germline loops: CDR1 MNHEY, CDR2 SVGAGI. The CDR3 length is 15 residues. With 2 bases removed from V and 11 bases from J, the gap between germline ends came to 21 bases. DNA of the CDR3: TGTGCCAGCAGTTACCAATCCCGGGACACGATAGGGGCTTTCTTT. Amino acids: CASSYQSRDTIGAFF.

V is TRBV11-2 and J is TRBJ1-1, with D possibly being TRBD1 (6 bases). This CDR3 comprises 14 residues. CDR1 and CDR2 (germline): SGHAT, FQNNGV. V was pared by 6 bases and J by 3 bases, with 14 bases between. CDR3 region: CASSKGQRYTEAFF. The CDR3 nucleotides read TGTGCCAGCAGTAAGGGACAAAGGTACACTGAAGCTTTCTTT.

This chain uses TRBV5-4 with TRBJ2-5; 7 nucleotides agree with TRBD1. The trim removed 4 bases at V and 3 bases at J, leaving 3 bases unmatched. The CDR3 spans 13 residues. The germline V gene has CDR1 SGHNT and CDR2 YYREEE (reference sequence). The CDR3 protein is CASSQGTEETQYF. CDR3 nucleotide sequence: TGTGCCAGCAGCCAAGGGACAGAAGAGACCCAGTACTTC.

CDR3 sequence (DNA): TGTGCCAGCAGCAACCGGGGGGCGAGAACTGAAGCTTTCTTT. Amino acid sequence: CASSNRGARTEAFF. This chain connects TRBV21-1 to TRBJ1-1. TRBV21-1 is a listed pseudogene. This CDR3 contains 14 residues.

Points on this clone: One junction end disagrees with the germline gene, perhaps due to a read error. The chain has TRBV5-1 and TRBJ1-5; tentative D call: TRBD1 (5 bases). CDR1 is SGHRS and CDR2 is YFSETQ in the germline V gene. The length of the CDR3 is 17 residues. This CDR3 is CANSTLRDSGSNQPQHF. CDR3 bases: TGCGCCAACAGCACCCTTCGGGACTCCGGGAGCAATCAGCCCCAGCATTTT. Full variable domain (outside the CDR3, taken from reference TRBV5-1 and TRBJ1-5): KAGVTQTPRYLIKTRGQQVTLSCSPISGHRSVSWYQQTPGQGLQFLFEYFSETQRNKGNFPGRFSGRQFSNSRSEMNVSTLELGDSALYLCANSTLRDSGSNQPQHFGDGTRLSIL.

V usage is TRBV5-1 and J usage is TRBJ1-5, with 11 bases aligning to TRBD1. The CDR3 covers 15 residues. V shed 4 bases and J 6 bases; nucleotides not matched to a gene: 6. The germline CDR1 and CDR2 sequences are SGHRS and YFSETQ. CDR3 coding DNA: TGCGCCAGCAGCGGGACAGGGGGTTTAAGTCAGCCCCAGCATTTT. Translating gives CASSGTGGLSQPQHF. The entire variable domain, with the rest obtained from reference TRBV5-1 and TRBJ1-5, is as follows: KAGVTQTPRYLIKTRGQQVTLSCSPISGHRSVSWYQQTPGQGLQFLFEYFSETQRNKGNFPGRFSGRQFSNSRSEMNVSTLELGDSALYLCASSGTGGLSQPQHFGDGTRLSIL.

This chain links TRBV20-1 with TRBJ2-5, with D possibly TRBD2 on 7 matching bases. This CDR3 region has 11 residues. Trimming removed 7 bases at V and 3 bases at J, with 9 bases between. Germline CDR1 DFQATT, CDR2 SNEGSKA (reference sequence). The DNA of the CDR3 is TGCAGTGGCGGGGGCAAAGAGACCCAGTACTTC. This sequence encodes CSGGGKETQYF.

The rearrangement links TRBV28 to TRBJ1-2, with a tentative D call TRBD1 (6 bases). Germline loops: CDR1 MDHEN, CDR2 SYDVKM. V was trimmed by 4 bases and J by 4 bases, leaving 10 bases between them. The CDR3 totals 13 residues. CDR3 coding DNA: TGTGCCAGCAGTTGGGGAGGGGGCTATGGCTACACCTTC. Translating it yields CASSWGGGYGYTF.

Only a few counts were recorded for this clone. This chain uses TRBV6-1 with TRBJ2-7; no definite D call. This CDR3 spans 12 amino acids. V lost 2 bases and J lost 4, with 6 bases in between. The germline V gene encodes CDR1 MNHNS and CDR2 SASEGT. In DNA form, the CDR3 reads TGTGCCAGCAGTGAATGGGGTTACGAGCAGTACTTC. Its translation is CASSEWGYEQYF.

This chain connects TRBV6-1 to TRBJ2-7; TRBD1 matches at 10 bases. Germline values: CDR1 MNHNS, CDR2 SASEGT. Trimming removed 5 bases from V and 2 bases from J; junction bases left unmatched: 6. The CDR3 extends over 15 amino acids. The CDR3 nucleotides are TGTGCCAGCAGTCTTTCCGGGACAGGGGCCTACGAGCAGTACTTC. Translation: CASSLSGTGAYEQYF.